This T cell receptor (beta chain) appears in the sequencing data of a study of OX40 agonist ivuxolimab in advanced cancers. Sequencing was performed with immunoSEQ multiplex PCR; in TCRdb, only in-frame clones are kept and a portion is missing. The sample consists of about 13,000 clones, about two thirds of them appearing once. General observations from the study: Among the nonresponders, some also had low normalized T-cell clonal expansion. Expanded clones were, on average, more numerous in CD8+ T cells than in CD4+.

This clone occurred a few times. The antigen is unknown. This CDR3 contains 14 residues. Trimming removed 4 bases at V and 2 bases at J, with 8 bases between. From germline, CDR1 is MGHRA and CDR2 YSYEKL. The sample was CD4+ or CD8+ T cells sorted from blood, taken in a trial of the OX40 agonist ivuxolimab. This chain joins TRBV4-1 and TRBJ2-2; unclear D gene. The TCR originated in an adult with an advanced solid tumor such as melanoma, head and neck, liver or kidney cancer. CDR3 in DNA: TGCGCCAGCAGCCGCCTTGATAACACCGGGGAGCTGTTTTTT. It specifies CASSRLDNTGELFF.